This T cell receptor (beta chain) was identified during a study of blood T cell repertoires in COVID-19. Background on the study: Sites in the United States, Italy and Spain provided acute and convalescent COVID-19 samples.

This clone was seen once. Participants, roughly 18 to 90 years old, spanned 24 US areas. Participants' reported clinical history set cohort assignment. Here immunoSEQ multiplex PCR was the method, and the copy in TCRdb shows in-frame clones only, minus some. Altogether 130,000 to 150,000 clones are present, 85% to 90% being singletons, with the ten largest covering approximately 10%. V was shortened by 7 bases and J by 3 bases, with 16 bases between the two germline ends. CDR1 is MDHEN, CDR2 SYDVKM, per germline. The CDR3 is made up of 14 amino acids. Sequencing was done on a sample of PBMCs or T cells enriched from blood (not recorded which). The rearrangement joins TRBV28 to TRBJ2-7; a possible D gene is TRBD2 (6 bases). This receptor was taken from a man aged 55 to 70 who had recovered from COVID-19. Here the CDR3 DNA reads TGTGCCAGCACGTCGGTCGGGAGCAGCTACGAGCAGTACTTC. This translates into CASTSVGSSYEQYF.